This is a list of T cell receptor beta chains from one sample in a study of immune characterization of retroperitoneal liposarcoma. Via MiXCR, TCRdb re-called the PCR reads, giving one row per CDR3 protein. The sample contains around 10,000 distinct CDR3 sequences, about 30% of which appear only once. Specimen: tumor tissue. The receptor set was obtained from a male donor with retroperitoneal liposarcoma. Both conserved end residues are part of each CDR3. Where a row states a size, it is once, few, many or the class of an expanded clone; other rows omit it.

j_call	clone_size	v_call	cdr3_aa
TRBJ2-1	many	TRBV7-2	CASSPWTISYEQFF
TRBJ2-1	.	TRBV7-6	CASSYPPLRGVVSYEQFF
TRBJ2-3	many	TRBV12-3/TRBV12-4	CASSQPTQGGSGDTQYF
TRBJ2-5	.	TRBV11-2	CASSLEWGETQYF
TRBJ2-3	.	TRBV6-1	CASSVFFPAATDTQYF
TRBJ2-3	many	TRBV6-1	CASSLEGSRADTQYF
TRBJ2-1	.	TRBV11-2	CASSPGTGLPPYEQFF
.	medium-sized	TRBV6-1	CASRAGLVLYNEQYF
TRBJ2-3	few	TRBV7-3	CASSLVGGITDTQYF
TRBJ1-5	many	TRBV6-1	CASSRDAQYNQPQHF
TRBJ2-3	.	TRBV6-1	CASSEGWRGSTDTQYF
TRBJ2-1	.	TRBV6-6	CASRDSGSSYEQFF
TRBJ2-1	few	TRBV25-1	CASSDGGDRQSSYEQFF
TRBJ2-5	.	TRBV7-2	CASSFNVADQETQYF
TRBJ1-5	.	TRBV28	CASSLWAGTRDQPQHF
TRBJ2-3	few	TRBV4-1	CASSKGAAGVADTQYF
TRBJ2-7	many	TRBV6-1	CASRPSGRGSYEQYF
TRBJ1-1	.	TRBV27	CASSLYRDRWNTEAFF
TRBJ1-2	.	TRBV6-7	CASSFIGGPAYGYTF
TRBJ2-5	.	TRBV4-1	CASSQGVRDSGVQETQYF
TRBJ2-7	many	TRBV11-3	CASSFLRYEQYF
.	.	TRBV11-2	CASSPPGALYNEQYF
.	medium-sized	TRBV7-2	CASSLGLAGIEQYF
TRBJ2-1	medium-sized	TRBV7-2	CASSKRAGALYNEQFF
.	.	TRBV10-1	CASRTGTGSYEQYF
TRBJ1-5	.	TRBV7-6	CASSSQGGPQPQHF
TRBJ2-5	many	TRBV6-1	CASWDSVGETQYF
TRBJ2-6	.	TRBV6-1	CASSLGQPGANVLTF
TRBJ1-1	few	TRBV11-2	CASSKRTGGAFVGFF
TRBJ2-1	.	TRBV27	CASSLTANSYEQFF
TRBJ2-1	once	TRBV5-4	CASSLVGQGDLLAYNEQFF
TRBJ2-1	medium-sized	TRBV7-2	CASSPDSGRYNEQFF
TRBJ2-3	few	TRBV6-1	CASSRQGAPDTQYF
TRBJ2-1	.	TRBV12-5	CASGSGGPLEQFF
.	.	TRBV5-3	CASSPAPQGSQETQFF
.	.	TRBV10-3	CAISGGPGAYQETQFF
TRBJ1-1	.	TRBV6-5	CASRPGHLYFNTEAFF
TRBJ2-5	many	TRBV6-1	CASSDLAGGQETQYF
TRBJ2-1	many	TRBV12-3/TRBV12-4	CASSLTQSSEQFF
TRBJ2-3	many	TRBV7-9	CASSFFSTDTQYF